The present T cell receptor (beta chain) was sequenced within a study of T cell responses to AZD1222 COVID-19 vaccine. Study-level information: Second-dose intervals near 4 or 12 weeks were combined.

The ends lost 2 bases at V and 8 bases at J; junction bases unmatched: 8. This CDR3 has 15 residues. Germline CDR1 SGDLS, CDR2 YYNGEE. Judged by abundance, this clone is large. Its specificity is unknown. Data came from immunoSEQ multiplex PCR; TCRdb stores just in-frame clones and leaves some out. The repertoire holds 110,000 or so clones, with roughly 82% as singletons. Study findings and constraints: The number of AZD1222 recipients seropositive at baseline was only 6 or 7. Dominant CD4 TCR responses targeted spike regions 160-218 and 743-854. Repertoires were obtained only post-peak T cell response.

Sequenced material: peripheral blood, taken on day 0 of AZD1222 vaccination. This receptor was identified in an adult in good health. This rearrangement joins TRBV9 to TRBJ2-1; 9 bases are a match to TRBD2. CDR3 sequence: CASSVESGGQYEQFF. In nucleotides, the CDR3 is TGTGCCAGCAGCGTGGAAAGCGGGGGGCAGTATGAGCAGTTCTTC. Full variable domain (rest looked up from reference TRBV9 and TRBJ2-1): DSGVTQTPKHLITATGQRVTLRCSPRSGDLSVYWYQQSLDQGLQFLIQYYNGEERAKGNILERFSAQQFPDLHSELNLSSLELGDSALYFCASSVESGGQYEQFFGPGTRLTVL.